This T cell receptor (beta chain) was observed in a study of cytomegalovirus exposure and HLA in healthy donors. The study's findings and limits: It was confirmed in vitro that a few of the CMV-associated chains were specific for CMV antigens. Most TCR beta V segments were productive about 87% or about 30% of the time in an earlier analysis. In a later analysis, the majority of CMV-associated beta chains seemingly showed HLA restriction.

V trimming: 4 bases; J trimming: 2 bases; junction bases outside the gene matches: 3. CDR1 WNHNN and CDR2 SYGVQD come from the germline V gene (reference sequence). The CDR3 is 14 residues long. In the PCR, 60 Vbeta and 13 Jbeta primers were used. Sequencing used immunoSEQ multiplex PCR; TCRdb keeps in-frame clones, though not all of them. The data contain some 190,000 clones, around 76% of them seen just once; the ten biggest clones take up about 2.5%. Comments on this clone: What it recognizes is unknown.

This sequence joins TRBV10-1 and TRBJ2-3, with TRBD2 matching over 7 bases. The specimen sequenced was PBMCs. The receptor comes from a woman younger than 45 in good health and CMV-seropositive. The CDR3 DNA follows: TGCGCCAGCAGTGGGGCGGGAGACACAGATACGCAGTATTTT. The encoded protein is CASSGAGDTDTQYF.